The next 3 T cell receptor beta chains were all read from a single sample in a study of blood T cell repertoires in COVID-19. Method: immunoSEQ multiplex PCR; TCRdb's copy keeps in-frame clones and lacks some. The repertoire holds over 45,000 clones, just over 85% seen once, with 2.5% to 3% in the top ten. The sample taken for sequencing was peripheral blood. Source of these receptors: a woman aged 80 or older with acute or convalescent COVID-19.

The rearrangement joins TRBV19 to TRBJ1-3; possibly TRBD1 for D (5 bases). This CDR3 comprises 15 residues. The V gene's germline CDR1 is LNHDA and CDR2 SQIVND (reference sequence). The germline V and J ends were trimmed by 5 bases and 0 bases, with 11 bases remaining between them. CDR3 protein: CASSLQASSGNTIYF. As DNA, the CDR3 is TGTGCCAGTAGTTTACAGGCCTCCTCTGGAAACACCATATATTTT.

This clone came up a few times. The rearrangement links TRBV12-3 or TRBV12-4 to TRBJ1-3, with D uncertain. The CDR3 runs to 12 residues. Trimming pared 6 bases from V and 2 bases from J, leaving 5 bases between. The CDR3 here is CASRAAGNTIYF. The CDR3 DNA sequence: TGTGCCAGCAGGGCGGCTGGAAACACCATATATTTT.

V gene TRBV5-4 combines with J gene TRBJ2-3; perhaps TRBD2 as D (6 bases). Germline V lookup: CDR1 SGHNT, CDR2 YYREEE (reference sequence). The CDR3 totals 15 residues. Trimming cost V 0 bases and J 5 bases, with 13 bases left between them. CDR3 in amino acids: CASSLAGGTGDTQYF. Here the CDR3 DNA reads TGTGCCAGCAGCTTGGCCGGGGGAACGGGAGATACGCAGTATTTT.